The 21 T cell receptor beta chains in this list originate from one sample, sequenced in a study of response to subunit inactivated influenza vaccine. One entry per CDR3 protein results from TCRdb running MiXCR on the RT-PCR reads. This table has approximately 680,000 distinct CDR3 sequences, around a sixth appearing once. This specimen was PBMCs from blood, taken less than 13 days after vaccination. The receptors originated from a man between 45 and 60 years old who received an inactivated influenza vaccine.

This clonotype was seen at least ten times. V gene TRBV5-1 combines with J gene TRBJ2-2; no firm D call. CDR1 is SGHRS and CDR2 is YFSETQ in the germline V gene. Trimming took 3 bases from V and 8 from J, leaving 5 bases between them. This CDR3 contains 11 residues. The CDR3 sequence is CASSSTGELFF. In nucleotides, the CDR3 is TGCGCCAGCAGCTCCACAGGGGAGCTGTTTTTT. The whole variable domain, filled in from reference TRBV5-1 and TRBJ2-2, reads KAGVTQTPRYLIKTRGQQVTLSCSPISGHRSVSWYQQTPGQGLQFLFEYFSETQRNKGNFPGRFSGRQFSNSRSEMNVSTLELGDSALYLCASSSTGELFFGEGSRLTVL.

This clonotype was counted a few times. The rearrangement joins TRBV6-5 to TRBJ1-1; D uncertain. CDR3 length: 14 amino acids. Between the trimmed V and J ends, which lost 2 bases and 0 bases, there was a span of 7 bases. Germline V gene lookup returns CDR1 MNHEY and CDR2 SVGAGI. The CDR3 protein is CASSYRALNTEAFF. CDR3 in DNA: TGTGCCAGCAGTTACAGGGCCTTGAACACTGAAGCTTTCTTT.

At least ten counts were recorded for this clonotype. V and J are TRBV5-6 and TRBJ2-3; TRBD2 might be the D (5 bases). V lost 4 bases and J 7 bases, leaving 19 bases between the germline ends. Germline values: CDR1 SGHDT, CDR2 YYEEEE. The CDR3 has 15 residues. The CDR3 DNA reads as TGTGCCAGCAGCCCAGTGCCGGGAAGCGAGCATACGCAGTATTTT. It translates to CASSPVPGSEHTQYF.

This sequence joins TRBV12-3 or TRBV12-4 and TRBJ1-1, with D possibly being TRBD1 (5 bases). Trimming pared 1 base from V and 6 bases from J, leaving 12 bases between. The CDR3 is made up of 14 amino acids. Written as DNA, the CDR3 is TGTGCCAGCAGTTTAGGGAGCAGGGAGGCTGAAGCTTTCTTT. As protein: CASSLGSREAEAFF.

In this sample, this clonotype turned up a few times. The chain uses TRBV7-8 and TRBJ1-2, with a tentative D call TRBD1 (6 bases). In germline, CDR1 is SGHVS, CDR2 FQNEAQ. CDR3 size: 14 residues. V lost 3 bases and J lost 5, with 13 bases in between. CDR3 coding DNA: TGTGCCAGCAGCTTTGGTCCAGGGGATTATGGCTACACCTTC. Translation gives CASSFGPGDYGYTF.

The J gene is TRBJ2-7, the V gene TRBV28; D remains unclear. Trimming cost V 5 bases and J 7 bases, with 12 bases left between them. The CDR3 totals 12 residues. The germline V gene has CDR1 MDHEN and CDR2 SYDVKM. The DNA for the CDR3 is TGTGCCAGCAGTGACCCGGGCCCGGAGCAGTACTTC. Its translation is CASSDPGPEQYF.

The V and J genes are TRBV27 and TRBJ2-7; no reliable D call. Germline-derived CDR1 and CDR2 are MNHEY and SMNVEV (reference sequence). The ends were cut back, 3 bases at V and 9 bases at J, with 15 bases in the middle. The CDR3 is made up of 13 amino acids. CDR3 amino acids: CASSFRLGQAQYF. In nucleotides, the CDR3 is TGTGCCAGCAGTTTTCGGTTAGGGCAGGCGCAGTACTTC.

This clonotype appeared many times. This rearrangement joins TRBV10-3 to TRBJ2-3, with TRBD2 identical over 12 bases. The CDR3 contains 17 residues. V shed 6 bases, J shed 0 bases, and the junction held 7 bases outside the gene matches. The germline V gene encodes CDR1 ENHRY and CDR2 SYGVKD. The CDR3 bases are TGTGCCATCAGCCCGACTAGCGGGAGTACAAGCACAGATACGCAGTATTTT. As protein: CAISPTSGSTSTDTQYF.

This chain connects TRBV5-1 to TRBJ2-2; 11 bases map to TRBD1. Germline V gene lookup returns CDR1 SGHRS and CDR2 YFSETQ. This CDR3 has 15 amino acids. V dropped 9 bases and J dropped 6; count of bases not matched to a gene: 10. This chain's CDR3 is CATNPGQGASGELFF. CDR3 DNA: TGCGCCACCAACCCTGGACAGGGGGCCTCCGGGGAGCTGTTTTTT.

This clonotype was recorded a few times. CDR3 DNA: TGTGCCAGCAGCCATCAGGGGAACTATGGCTACACCTTC. This encodes CASSHQGNYGYTF. The chain links TRBV3-1 to TRBJ1-2; the D gene is possibly TRBD1 (6 bases). Germline-derived CDR1 and CDR2 are LGHDT and YNNKEL (reference sequence). The CDR3 is 13 amino acids. V lost 3 bases and J 2 bases, leaving 7 bases between the germline ends.

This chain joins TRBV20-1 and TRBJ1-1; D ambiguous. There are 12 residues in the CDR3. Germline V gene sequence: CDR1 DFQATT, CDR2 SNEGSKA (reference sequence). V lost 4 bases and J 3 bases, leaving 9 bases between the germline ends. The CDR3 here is CSATDVDTEAFF. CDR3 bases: TGCAGTGCTACCGACGTCGACACTGAAGCTTTCTTT.

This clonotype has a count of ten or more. CDR3 region: CASSGGAYEQYF. CDR3 coding DNA: TGTGCCAGCAGTGGCGGGGCCTACGAGCAGTACTTC. This chain uses TRBV6-5 with TRBJ2-7; D might be TRBD2 (6 bases). The CDR3 totals 12 residues. Trimming took 5 bases from V and 2 from J, leaving 7 bases between them. Germline V gene sequence: CDR1 MNHEY, CDR2 SVGAGI.

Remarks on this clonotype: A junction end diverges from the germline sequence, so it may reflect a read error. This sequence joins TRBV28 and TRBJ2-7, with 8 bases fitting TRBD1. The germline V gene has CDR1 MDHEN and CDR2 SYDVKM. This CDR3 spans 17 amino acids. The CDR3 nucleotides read TGTGCCAGCAGTTTAGATCCCCGGCGGGACAGGAGGGGCGAGCAGCACTTC. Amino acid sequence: CASSLDPRRDRRGEQHF.

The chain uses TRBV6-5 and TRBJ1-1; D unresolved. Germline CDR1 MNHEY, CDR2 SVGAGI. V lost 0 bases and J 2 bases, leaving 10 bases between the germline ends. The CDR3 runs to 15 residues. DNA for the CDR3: TGTGCCAGCAGTTACTCGATAGAAACAAACACTGAAGCTTTCTTT. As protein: CASSYSIETNTEAFF.

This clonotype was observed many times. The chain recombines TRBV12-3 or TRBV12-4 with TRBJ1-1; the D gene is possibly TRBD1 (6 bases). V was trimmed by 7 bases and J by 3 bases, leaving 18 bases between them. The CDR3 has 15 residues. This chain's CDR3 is CASIKGGLWHTEAFF. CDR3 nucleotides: TGTGCCAGCATCAAGGGGGGGTTATGGCACACTGAAGCTTTCTTT.

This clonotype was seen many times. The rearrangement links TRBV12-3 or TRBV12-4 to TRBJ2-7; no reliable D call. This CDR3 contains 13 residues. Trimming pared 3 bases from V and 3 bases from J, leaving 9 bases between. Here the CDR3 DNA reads TGTGCCAGCAGTTTGGGCACCTTCTACGAGCAGTACTTC. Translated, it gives CASSLGTFYEQYF.

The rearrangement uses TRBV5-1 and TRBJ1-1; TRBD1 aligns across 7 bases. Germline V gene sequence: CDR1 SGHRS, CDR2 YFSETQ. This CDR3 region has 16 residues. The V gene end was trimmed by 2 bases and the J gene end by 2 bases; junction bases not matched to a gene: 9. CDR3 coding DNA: TGCGCCAGCAGCTTTGGAGGGGGCGGAGGTAACACTGAAGCTTTCTTT. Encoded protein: CASSFGGGGGNTEAFF. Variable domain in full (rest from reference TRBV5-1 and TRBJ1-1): KAGVTQTPRYLIKTRGQQVTLSCSPISGHRSVSWYQQTPGQGLQFLFEYFSETQRNKGNFPGRFSGRQFSNSRSEMNVSTLELGDSALYLCASSFGGGGGNTEAFFGQGTRLTVV.

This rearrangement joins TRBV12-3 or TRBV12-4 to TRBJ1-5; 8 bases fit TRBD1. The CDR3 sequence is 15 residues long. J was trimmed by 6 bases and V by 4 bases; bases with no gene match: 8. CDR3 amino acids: CASSWQGAGGQPQHF. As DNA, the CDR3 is TGTGCCAGCAGTTGGCAGGGGGCGGGGGGTCAGCCCCAGCATTTT.

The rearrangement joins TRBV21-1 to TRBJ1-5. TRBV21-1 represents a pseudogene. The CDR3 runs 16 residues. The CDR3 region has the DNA TGTGCCAGCAGCAACGGCATAAAGTTTCCCCATCAGCCCCAGCATTTT. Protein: CASSNGIKFPHQPQHF.

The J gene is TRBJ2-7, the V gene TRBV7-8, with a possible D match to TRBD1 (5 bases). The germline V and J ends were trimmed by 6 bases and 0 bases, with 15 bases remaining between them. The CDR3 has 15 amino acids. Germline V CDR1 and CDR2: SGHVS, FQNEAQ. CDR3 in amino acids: CASSSGRFCSYEQYF. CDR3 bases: TGTGCCAGCAGTTCAGGGCGCTTCTGCTCCTACGAGCAGTACTTC.

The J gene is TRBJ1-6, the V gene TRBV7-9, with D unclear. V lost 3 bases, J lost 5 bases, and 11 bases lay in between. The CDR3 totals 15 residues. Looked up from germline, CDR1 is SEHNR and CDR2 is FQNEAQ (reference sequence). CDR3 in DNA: TGTGCCAGCAGCTTGGGCGGGGTCGATAATTCACCCCTCCACTTT. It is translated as CASSLGGVDNSPLHF.